This T cell receptor (beta chain) is drawn from a study of blood T cell repertoires in COVID-19. At the level of the study: PBMCs, B-cell-depleted T cells, or T cells provided the cDNA or gDNA that made up the material.

Assay used: immunoSEQ multiplex PCR; TCRdb lists only in-frame clones, some missing. The sample gives around 260,000 clones, about 85% of which show up once; 3.6% is in the top ten. This clone appeared once. The V gene's germline CDR1 is SGHVS and CDR2 FQNEAQ. With 7 bases clipped from V and 3 bases from J, the junction kept 4 bases outside the gene matches. CDR3 length: 13 amino acids. V and J are TRBV7-8 and TRBJ2-7; 9 bases map to TRBD2. The sequencing input was peripheral blood. The source of this sequence is a man aged 18 to 30 with active or convalescent COVID-19. The CDR3 sequence is CASKRREGYEQYF. In DNA form, the CDR3 reads TGTGCCAGCAAGCGGCGGGAGGGCTACGAGCAGTACTTC.